Below, 18 T cell receptor beta chains from the same sample are listed, as sequenced in a study of regulatory T cells in long-lasting Graves disease. Specified time point: newly diagnosed GD, antithyroid drugs for less than 3 months. The TCR library used RNA extracted from PBMCs. Through Arm-PCR of CDR3 regions and iRepertoire HTBI primers, TCR beta libraries were built. TCRdb re-derived calls from the multiplex PCR reads in MiXCR, one entry per CDR3 protein. Of about 470,000 distinct CDR3 sequences listed, 15% are singletons. The same data also contributed to another study, on T cells in Graves' hyperthyroidism and ophthalmopathy.

Sequenced here: peripheral blood mononuclear cells (PBMCs), sampled at new diagnosis, from a patient treated with antithyroid drugs. These receptor sequences come from a woman younger than 45 with Graves disease.

The chain joins TRBV29-1 to TRBJ1-2; tentatively, D is TRBD1 (5 bases). The CDR3 spans 12 residues. Trimming pared 6 bases from V and 4 bases from J, leaving 12 bases between. From germline, CDR1 is SQVTM and CDR2 ANQGSEA. CDR3 in amino acids: CSVLGGGYGYTF. CDR3 coding DNA: TGCAGCGTCCTTGGGGGAGGCTATGGCTACACCTTC.

This clonotype has only one observation. A clone one base away is much larger, so this may be a read error. This chain joins TRBV12-3 or TRBV12-4 and TRBJ2-1, with D unresolved. V was shortened by 6 bases and J by 0 bases, with 15 bases between the two germline ends. This CDR3 has 16 residues. The CDR3 is CASSSRDKCSYNEQFF. The CDR3 nucleotides are TGTGCCAGCAGCTCCCGCGACAAATGCTCCTACAATGAGCAGTTCTTC.

In regard to this clonotype: One base away lies a much larger clone, so this may be a sequencing read error. This chain uses TRBV10-1 with TRBJ2-7; D not certain. The end of the DNA is better explained by TRBJ2-5, so the J call may be wrong. Germline V gives CDR1 WNHNN, CDR2 SYGVQD (reference sequence). The CDR3 is 13 residues long. CDR3 loop: CASSTQIQETQYF. CDR3 sequence (DNA): TGCGCCAGCAGTACACAAATTCAAGAGACCCAGTACTTC.

This clonotype was seen at least ten times. The chain joins TRBV28 to TRBJ2-1, with 14 bases aligning to TRBD2. Germline loops: CDR1 MDHEN, CDR2 SYDVKM. This CDR3 is 20 amino acids long. With V trimmed by 5 bases and J by 1 base, 13 bases remained unmatched. For the CDR3, the DNA is TGTGCCAGCAGTCTCCCGTACCCCGGGACTAGCGGGAGTTCCTACAATGAGCAGTTCTTC. The encoded protein is CASSLPYPGTSGSSYNEQFF. Looking up the rest from reference TRBV28 and TRBJ2-1 gives the full variable domain: DVKVTQSSRYLVKRTGEKVFLECVQDMDHENMFWYRQDPGLGLRLIYFSYDVKMKEKGDIPEGYSVSREKKERFSLILESASTNQTSMYLCASSLPYPGTSGSSYNEQFFGPGTRLTVL.

The table lists this clonotype with many counts. The chain couples TRBV20-1 to TRBJ2-1; D perhaps matches TRBD2 (6 bases). This CDR3 is 15 amino acids long. Germline V gene data show CDR1 as DFQATT and CDR2 as SNEGSKA (reference sequence). V was cut by 6 bases and J by 0 bases, with 15 bases left in between. The CDR3 DNA sequence: TGCAGTGCAAAACAGCGGGTTAGCTCCTACAATGAGCAGTTCTTC. As protein: CSAKQRVSSYNEQFF.

This clonotype was recorded at least ten times. This chain connects TRBV3-1 to TRBJ2-5, with 8 bases identical to TRBD2. After removal of 4 bases from V and 2 bases from J, the junction contained 9 bases not matched to a gene. Germline V lookup: CDR1 LGHDT, CDR2 YNNKEL (reference sequence). The CDR3 is 16 amino acids. The CDR3 nucleotides are TGTGCCAGCAGCCTAAAAGCGGGAGTAGGGCAAGAGACCCAGTACTTC. Its translation is CASSLKAGVGQETQYF.

The V gene is TRBV20-1, the J gene TRBJ2-3; D is ambiguous. The V end lost 3 bases, the J end lost 6 bases, and 10 bases lay between the germline ends. This CDR3 spans 12 amino acids. In germline, CDR1 is DFQATT, CDR2 SNEGSKA (reference sequence). CDR3 region: CSASETWDTQYF. DNA of the CDR3: TGCAGTGCTAGTGAGACGTGGGATACGCAGTATTTT.

The chain recombines TRBV10-3 with TRBJ2-4, with a weak D call TRBD2 (6 bases). The germline V gene has CDR1 ENHRY and CDR2 SYGVKD. The CDR3 has 16 residues. The V end was cut by 10 bases, the J end by 0 bases, with 19 bases between. The CDR3: CATDEAGMGAKNIQYF. The CDR3 DNA reads TGTGCCACCGACGAGGCGGGGATGGGAGCCAAAAACATTCAGTACTTC.

With regard to this clonotype: One end of the junction does not line up with germline, which may come from a read error. CDR3 protein: CASSTGGYNEQLF. CDR3 in DNA: TGTGCCAGCAGTACGGGGGGCTACAATGAGCAGCTCTTC. The V call is TRBV7-9, the J call TRBJ2-1, with TRBD2 as a possible D gene (7 bases). Germline V gene sequence: CDR1 SEHNR, CDR2 FQNEAQ (reference sequence). This CDR3 is 13 amino acids long.

This clonotype was observed a handful of times. This sequence joins TRBV6-1 and TRBJ2-5; 11 bases are a match to TRBD2. Trimming cost V 6 bases and J 3 bases; bases outside gene matches: 9. CDR1 and CDR2 from the germline V gene are MNHNS and SASEGT. CDR3 length equals 16 residues. Written as DNA, the CDR3 is TGTGCCAGCAGCGCCCTGACTAGCGGGATTAAAGAGACCCAGTACTTC. As protein: CASSALTSGIKETQYF.

This clonotype has a count of ten or more. The rearrangement links TRBV6-5 to TRBJ2-7; D unresolved. The CDR3 covers 14 residues. From germline, CDR1 is MNHEY and CDR2 SVGAGI. V was pared by 0 bases and J by 2 bases, with 8 bases between. For the CDR3, the DNA is TGTGCCAGCAGTTACTCGGGATTTCCCTACGAGCAGTACTTC. This sequence encodes CASSYSGFPYEQYF.

By share of the sample, this clonotype is medium-sized. The chain carries TRBV11-3 and TRBJ1-1; possibly TRBD1 for D (5 bases). CDR3 length equals 15 residues. Germline CDR1 and CDR2: SGHNT and YENEEA. V lost 5 bases, J lost 1 base, and 14 bases lay in between. The CDR3 loop reads CASSQDQGKNTEAFF. The CDR3 DNA reads TGTGCCAGCAGCCAAGATCAGGGTAAGAACACTGAAGCTTTCTTT.

A few counts support this clonotype. The V and J genes are TRBV7-9 and TRBJ2-2, with 7 bases matching TRBD2. V was clipped by 0 bases and J by 7 bases; unmatched bases: 5. CDR3 length: 15 amino acids. CDR1 and CDR2 from the germline V gene are SEHNR and FQNEAQ (reference sequence). CDR3: CASSLAGGPNGELFF. In nucleotides, the CDR3 is TGTGCCAGCAGCTTAGCGGGAGGGCCTAACGGGGAGCTGTTTTTT.

The sample holds many counts of this clonotype. The chain is built from TRBV12-3 or TRBV12-4 and TRBJ2-1; unclear D gene. This CDR3 spans 12 amino acids. Trimming left V 5 bases short and J 4 bases short, with 6 bases between. Here the CDR3 reads CASSQLYNEQFF. The CDR3, as DNA: TGTGCCAGCAGTCAATTGTACAATGAGCAGTTCTTC.

About this clonotype: Being one base from a much bigger clone, this may be a read error. This sequence joins TRBV6-1 and TRBJ2-1; perhaps TRBD1 as D (6 bases). V lost 5 bases, J lost 10 bases, and 18 bases lay in between. CDR1 is MNHNS, CDR2 SASEGT, per germline. The CDR3 contains 14 residues. CDR3 nucleotides: TGTGCCAGCAGTAAGGGGGACGCGTCCTACGAGCAGTTCTTC. Protein product: CASSKGDASYEQFF.

This clonotype occurred many times. This chain uses TRBV6-2 or TRBV6-3 with TRBJ2-3, with D possibly TRBD1 on 6 matching bases. The CDR3 covers 14 residues. The germline V and J ends were trimmed by 6 bases and 5 bases, with 15 bases remaining between them. Germline V gene lookup returns CDR1 MNHEY and CDR2 SVGEGT. The CDR3 DNA follows: TGTGCCAGCAGGCCAGGGGTGGGCGGAGATACGCAGTATTTT. Amino acids: CASRPGVGGDTQYF.

A word on this clonotype: At one boundary the junction diverges from the germline segment, which might be a read error. V is TRBV6-5 and J is TRBJ2-1; 11 bases agree with TRBD2. CDR3 length: 16 amino acids. Germline values: CDR1 MNHEY, CDR2 SVGAGI. The CDR3 DNA is TGTGCCAGCAGTTACTCGGGACTAGCGGACTACAATGAGCGGTTCTTC. This codes for CASSYSGLADYNERFF.

This clonotype was recorded many times. This sequence joins TRBV2 and TRBJ2-1; TRBD2 matches 9 bases. The CDR3 length is 16 residues. Losses at the gene ends were 2 bases for V and 4 bases for J; bases not matched to a gene: 6. Germline V lookup: CDR1 SNHLY, CDR2 FYNNEI. Here the CDR3 DNA reads TGTGCCAGCAGTGAAAGCGGGACTAGCAAGTACAATGAGCAGTTCTTC. Translated, it gives CASSESGTSKYNEQFF.